The clone carrying this TCR beta chain has a count of ten or more. The antigen remains undetermined. Using RNA transcripts as the source, TCR beta CDR3 regions were amplified. A set of HTBI primers served as the primers for a first-round RT-PCR of the TCR CDR3. TCRdb re-called the multiplex PCR reads with MiXCR, one entry per CDR3 protein. The sample records about 92,000 distinct CDR3 sequences, roughly half being singletons. This sample was included in a study of T cells in Graves' hyperthyroidism and ophthalmopathy. Findings and caveats of the study: Model output signaled ophthalmopathy a median approximately 6.2 months ahead of onset.

There are 15 residues in the CDR3. V lost 6 bases and J lost 3; bases outside the gene matches: 6. Germline V gene sequence: CDR1 SGHTA, CDR2 FQGNSA. Fresh peripheral blood, under 11 ml, yielded the PBMCs. The sequencing input was blood. This clonotype was obtained from a woman aged 40-49 years with Graves' hyperthyroidism. The chain employs TRBV7-2 and TRBJ2-3, with 10 bases aligning to TRBD2. This CDR3 is CASSLGLAETDTQYF. The CDR3 DNA follows: TGTGCCAGCAGTCTAGGACTAGCGGAGACAGATACGCAGTATTTT.